The present T cell receptor (beta chain) was sequenced within a study of regulatory T cells in long-lasting Graves disease (dated by TCRdb to 2020 to 2022). Context from the whole study: Patients with newly diagnosed Graves' disease had been on antithyroid drugs for under 3 months. The study took place in China and was registered as a clinical trial. TCR sequencing covered some 13 persistent and about 20 newly diagnosed Graves' disease patients, 33 samples in total. Persistent Graves' disease patients were compared with newly diagnosed Graves' disease patients by peripheral blood TCR sequencing and RNA sequencing.

The library relied on multiplex PCR. The instrument given in TCRdb is Illumina HiSeq 4000. CDR3 regions were amplified by Arm-PCR with iRepertoire HTBI primers to construct TCR beta libraries. PCR products were gel purified before sequencing. From the authors' description of their analysis: Gene usage analysis of CDR3 amino acid clonotypes used the roughly 60 TRBV and around 14 TRBJ segments found across samples. Filtered high-quality paired reads were merged into contigs using COPE and FqMerger. BLAST was used to align contigs to IMGT TRBV, TRBD and TRBJ reference genes, and CDR3 was defined according to IMGT. Any clonotype with a frequency above 0.1% was classified as a highly expanded clone. Shannon entropy served as the measure of repertoire diversity, while the Gini coefficient captured V-J evenness. Public clonotypes were defined as clonotypes shared by more than one individual. TCRdb redid the processing of the public reads, applying fastp at Q25 and MiXCR, and retained in-frame beta chains. Rows merge per CDR3 protein into single entries with the most common DNA and genes. The V and J calls here are based on TCRdb, not the publication. This sample gives approximately 400,000 distinct CDR3 sequences in total; 15% of them show up just once. About 7.6% of the sample lies in the top ten.

The sample's time point label, in plain terms: newly diagnosed GD, antithyroid drugs for less than 3 months. For both TCR sequencing and RNA sequencing, RNA was extracted from PBMCs using TRIzol. The diagnosis of Graves' disease followed American Thyroid Association guidelines. Patients for the study were recruited at an endocrinology department in Xi'an, China. From each patient, nine milliliters of peripheral blood was collected into an EDTA anticoagulant tube. PBMCs were isolated by Ficoll Paque Plus density gradient separation without further T cell sorting. An Agilent 2100 Bioanalyzer and agarose gel were used to check RNA quality, while a NanoDrop 2000 measured RNA concentration. Details on this clonotype: No antigen is known for it. No quality values exist for individual bases; no much larger clone is one base distant.

What the study reported, not specific to this receptor: As a limitation, the authors acknowledged that the small sample size may reduce accuracy. Only peripheral blood was studied, because thyroid tissue, the primary lesion, was inaccessible. Sequencing and analysis were limited to the TCR beta chain. Compared with newly diagnosed patients, persistent Graves' disease patients had lower TCR Shannon entropy and fewer highly expanded clones, which suggests clonal expansion. More public clonotypes were shared among persistent patients (approximately 3,000) than among newly diagnosed patients (966).

These data also formed part of another study, on T cells in Graves' hyperthyroidism and ophthalmopathy. In that second paper, the authors write: Graves' hyperthyroidism was defined as stable when no progression to ophthalmopathy occurred over 18 months of follow-up. Hyperthyroidism patients were aged 18 to 65 years and newly diagnosed, with disease duration of less than 2 months. Exclusion was applied to patients with uncontrolled infections, other autoimmune diseases, pregnancy or lactation. Clinical symptoms, serum thyroxine and TRAb, thyroid ultrasound, and orbital computed tomography formed the basis for the diagnoses. For the first round of RT-PCR on the TCR CDR3, the HTBI primer set was used together with the Qiagen OneStep RT-PCR kit. Blood samples also contained most of the expanded thyroid clonotypes (frequency above 0.001), which suggests that blood repertoires may reflect thyroid immune responses. In cross-validation, a model built on a 13 V-J signature told ophthalmopathy apart from stable hyperthyroidism with approximately 90% sensitivity and 81% to 82% specificity, and in testing the same model reached 80%/75%. In validation, the model predicted progression to ophthalmopathy with approximately 69% sensitivity and 72% to 75% specificity, a median of 6.5 months before onset. To identify TCR V-J signatures that set the groups apart, the researchers used a discovery cohort of about a hundred patients, made up of around 42 with Graves' ophthalmopathy and some 56 with stable Graves' hyperthyroidism. An independent validation cohort of about 20 hyperthyroidism patients and approximately 15 patients who later progressed to ophthalmopathy tested prospective prediction of ophthalmopathy. The roughly 100 discovery patients were divided at random into training and test sets in a 7:3 ratio. Thyroid tissue and blood T-cell repertoires from several Graves' hyperthyroidism patients were also compared in the study. After blood sampling, hyperthyroidism patients were treated with methimazole at a starting dose of 30 mg daily, and ophthalmopathy patients were treated with high-dose intravenous methylprednisolone. A second multiplex PCR round built the libraries, followed by size selection and purification. Libraries were sequenced paired-end with 100 bp reads on an Illumina HiSeq2000. SOAPnuke was used to process the raw data, removing reads that contained adapters or uncalled bases, had a mean Phred below 15, or lacked an exact match to the constant primer or identifier. COPE v1.2.5 was used to merge the high-quality paired reads, and each unique nucleotide sequence was defined as a clonotype. MiTCR v1.1 was used to align clonotypes to the IMGT TRBV, TRBD and TRBJ reference segments. Analysis was restricted to V-J combinations with a frequency above 0.0001, which covered 98% to 99.2% of repertoires. A TCS score was defined as the ratio between F50 (clonal expansion) and ExV (chaos), using BLOSUM62-based TCRdist between CDR3 peptides within each V-J. Welch's t-statistics and random forest reduced fewer than 600 V-J features to around 14, which were used in a naive Bayes classifier (R e1071). No statistical method was used to fix the sample size in advance, and group allocation was not hidden from the investigators. The paper reports TCR Vbeta CDR3 sequencing of roughly 140 peripheral blood samples: over 40 ophthalmopathy, over 70 hyperthyroidism and around 17 progressor patients.

The clonotype was recovered from a woman in her 40s with Graves disease. Donor details come from another sample of the same person, matched by shared clones. The sample consisted of peripheral blood mononuclear cells (PBMCs), taken at new diagnosis, from a patient treated with antithyroid drugs.

The nucleotides read TGTGCCAGCAGTTTCAGCCCAGCGGCCACCGAGCAGTACTTC. Its translation reads: CASSFSPAATEQYF. The rearranged chain carries TRBV27 and TRBJ2-7; possibly the D gene is TRBD2, per 5 matching bases. V gives up 3 bases and J gives up 6 bases, and the segment between their germline ends measures 15 bases. Inclusive of the bounding cysteine and phenylalanine, the CDR3 is 14 residues long. The retained sequence is limited to the CDR3, 42 bases, with the frame set at the first base. For CDR1 and CDR2, the germline V gene (reference sequence) lists MNHEY and SMNVEV.